This T cell receptor beta chain appears in the sequencing data of a study of CXCR3-negative and CXCR3-positive naive CD8 T cells. UMI labels and 5' RACE were used to prepare the TRB cDNA libraries. From the 5' RACE reads, TCRdb lists one entry per CDR3 protein and no DNA. The listing contains under 70,000 distinct CDR3 sequences. The CDR3 runs 12 residues. Germline V gene lookup returns CDR1 SQVTM and CDR2 ANQGSEA. The source is a human donor in good health. Some clones in this sample may be carry-over from other donors' samples. The J gene is TRBJ1-1, the V gene TRBV29-1; TCRdb designates TRBD1, a call that cannot be tested without DNA. The sequencing sample was made of memory CD8+ T cells from blood. CDR3: CSGETGGAEAFF.